This record covers a single T cell receptor (beta chain). What it binds is unknown. The entry originates in a study of T cell responses to AZD1222 COVID-19 vaccine. Profiled with immunoSEQ multiplex PCR; TCRdb holds only in-frame clones, not every one. Here the sample spans around 150,000 clones, roughly 94% being singletons. With 0 bases removed from V and 6 bases from J, the gap between germline ends came to 13 bases. This CDR3 spans 15 amino acids. The germline V gene encodes CDR1 SGHDN and CDR2 FVKESK. Study results and limitations: Donors in the cohort were predominantly white British and more often female, and clonal diversity was possibly underestimated. Just 6 or 7 AZD1222 recipients were seropositive at baseline. In the spike-specific TCR repertoire, nearly half reportedly target unmutated variant regions. Sampling captured repertoires only after the peak T cell response.

This chain links TRBV14 with TRBJ2-3; D perhaps matches TRBD2 (6 bases). The origin of this receptor is an adult in good health. The material was peripheral blood, obtained on day 0 of AZD1222 vaccination. The CDR3 nucleotides are TGTGCCAGCAGCCAAGATTGGGCCAGCGGGGATACGCAGTATTTT. Its translation: CASSQDWASGDTQYF.